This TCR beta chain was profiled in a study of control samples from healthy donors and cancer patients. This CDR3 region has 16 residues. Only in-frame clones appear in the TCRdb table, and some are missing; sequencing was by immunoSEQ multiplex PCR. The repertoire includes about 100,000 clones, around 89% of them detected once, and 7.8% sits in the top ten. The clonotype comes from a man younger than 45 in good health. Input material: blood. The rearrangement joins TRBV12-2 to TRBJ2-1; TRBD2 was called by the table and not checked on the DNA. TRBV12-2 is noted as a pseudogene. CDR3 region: CASRLGLAEDPNEQFF. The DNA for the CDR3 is TGTGCAAGTCGCTTGGGACTAGCGGAAGACCCCAATGAGCAGTTCTTC.